The subject of this entry is one TCR beta chain. The sample comes from a study of blood T cell repertoires in COVID-19. TCRdb's table, derived via immunoSEQ multiplex PCR, lists solely in-frame clones and lacks some. The data contain 210,000 or so clones, around 90% of them singletons. One Seattle source followed patients from active infection through their disease course. After removal of 5 bases from V and 7 bases from J, the junction contained 9 bases not matched to a gene. The CDR3 sequence is 16 residues long. CDR1 is SGHTA, CDR2 FQGNSA, per germline. This clonotype originated in a man under 40 with COVID-19, enrolled during active disease. The gene calls are TRBV7-2 and TRBJ2-1, with 12 bases lining up with TRBD2. Material for sequencing was peripheral blood. In DNA form, the CDR3 reads TGTGCCAGCAGCCCCCCTAGCGGGAGGGGGTTGAATGAGCAGTTCTTC. This codes for CASSPPSGRGLNEQFF.